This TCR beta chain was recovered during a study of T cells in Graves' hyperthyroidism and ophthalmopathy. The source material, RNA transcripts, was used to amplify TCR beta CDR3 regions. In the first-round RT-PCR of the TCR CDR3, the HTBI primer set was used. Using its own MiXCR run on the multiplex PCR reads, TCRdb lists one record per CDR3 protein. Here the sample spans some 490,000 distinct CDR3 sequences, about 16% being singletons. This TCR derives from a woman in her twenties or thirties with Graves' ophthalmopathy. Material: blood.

The CDR3 region is CATSDLEGYEQYF. DNA of the CDR3: TGTGCCACCAGTGATTTAGAGGGATACGAGCAGTACTTC. The J gene is TRBJ2-7, the V gene TRBV24-1; TRBD2 might be the D (5 bases). Germline assignment: CDR1 KGHDR and CDR2 SFDVKD. V gave up 1 base and J gave up 4 bases, with 7 bases separating them. The CDR3 runs to 13 residues.